Below are 12 T cell receptor beta chains sequenced from a single sample in a study of post-analysis software for immune sequencing data. The antigens for these receptors are not known. Study results and limitations: Relative to controls, patients had several TRBV segments at higher frequency, with TRBV5-6, TRBV5-1 and TRBV20-1 among these.

TCR beta cDNA libraries included unique molecular identifiers. TCRdb analysed the PCR reads with MiXCR anew, one entry per CDR3 protein. This repertoire shows 400,000 to 500,000 distinct CDR3 sequences, more than 30% found once; its top ten account for about 7.6%. The specimen was blood. These receptors all come from a girl aged 2 to 10 with multiple sclerosis.

This clonotype was observed a handful of times. The chain employs TRBV10-3 and TRBJ2-3, with 7 nucleotides matching TRBD1. V lost 2 bases, J lost 2 bases, and 4 bases stayed unmatched. Germline V gene lookup returns CDR1 ENHRY and CDR2 SYGVKD. This CDR3 is 15 amino acids long. CDR3: CAISETGATTDTQYF. CDR3 nucleotide sequence: TGTGCCATCAGTGAGACAGGGGCTACCACAGATACGCAGTATTTT.

The V gene is TRBV20-1, the J gene TRBJ2-7; 8 nucleotides line up with TRBD1. Germline-derived CDR1 and CDR2 are DFQATT and SNEGSKA (reference sequence). The CDR3 consists of 14 residues. Germline trimming cut 3 bases from V and 2 bases from J; bases unmatched to any gene: 6. CDR3 nucleotide sequence: TGCAGTGCTAGGGACAGGGTTGATGCCTACGAGCAGTACTTC. Protein product: CSARDRVDAYEQYF.

As concerns this clonotype: One junction end disagrees with the germline gene, perhaps due to a read error. The gene calls are TRBV12-3 or TRBV12-4 and TRBJ1-2; D is unresolved. CDR3 length: 17 residues. The CDR3 DNA reads TGTGCCAGCAGTTTTAGCAGTCGTTGGGTGGTTAACTGTGGCTACACCTTC. Protein: CASSFSSRWVVNCGYTF.

The V gene is TRBV9, the J gene TRBJ1-1; D is perhaps TRBD1 (6 bases). The CDR3 runs 14 residues. Deletions cut 0 bases from V and 1 base from J, with 7 bases between. CDR1 is SGDLS and CDR2 is YYNGEE in the germline V gene. This CDR3 is CASSVGGQNTEAFF. In DNA form, the CDR3 reads TGTGCCAGCAGCGTAGGGGGACAGAACACTGAAGCTTTCTTT. The full variable domain, rest sourced from reference TRBV9 and TRBJ1-1, is DSGVTQTPKHLITATGQRVTLRCSPRSGDLSVYWYQQSLDQGLQFLIQYYNGEERAKGNILERFSAQQFPDLHSELNLSSLELGDSALYFCASSVGGQNTEAFFGQGTRLTVV.

The chain couples TRBV7-3 to TRBJ1-6, with D unresolved. The CDR3 runs 14 residues. V was shortened by 6 bases and J by 4 bases, with 10 bases between the two germline ends. The germline V gene has CDR1 SGHTA and CDR2 FQGTGA. As DNA, the CDR3 is TGTGCCAGCAGGGCAGGAGGATATAATTCACCCCTCCACTTT. It translates to CASRAGGYNSPLHF.

DNA of the CDR3: TGTGCCAGCAGCTTCGGCAGGGGGGATCAGCCCCAGCATTTT. It codes for CASSFGRGDQPQHF. The J gene is TRBJ1-5, the V gene TRBV13; TRBD1 agrees at 7 bases. Germline CDR1 reads PRHDT; CDR2 reads FYEKMQ (reference sequence). The CDR3 loop spans 14 amino acids. V trimming: 3 bases; J trimming: 5 bases; junction bases outside the gene matches: 4.

There are a few counts of this clonotype. This chain joins TRBV7-2 and TRBJ2-7; D gene uncertain. The CDR3 has 15 amino acids. CDR1 and CDR2 (germline): SGHTA, FQGNSA. V lost 1 base and J lost 2, with 12 bases in between. DNA for the CDR3: TGTGCCAGCAGCTTAGGGCCCAGTCCCACCTACGAGCAGTACTTC. Its protein is CASSLGPSPTYEQYF.

The V call is TRBV20-1, the J call TRBJ1-2; D not resolved. This CDR3 has 13 residues. Trimming removed 5 bases at V and 3 bases at J, with 13 bases between. The germline CDR1 and CDR2 sequences are DFQATT and SNEGSKA (reference sequence). CDR3 protein: CSAPVAWDYGYTF. CDR3 in DNA: TGCAGTGCTCCAGTGGCCTGGGACTATGGCTACACCTTC.

As DNA, the CDR3 is TGCGCCAGCAGGGACGTGGTGGCTAGCCGAGTTCAAGGGGAGACCCAGTACTTC. Translated: CASRDVVASRVQGETQYF. The V and J genes are TRBV4-1 and TRBJ2-5, with a tentative D call TRBD2 (5 bases). CDR1 and CDR2 (germline): MGHRA, YSYEKL. The CDR3 totals 18 residues. Trimming removed 6 bases at V and 5 bases at J, with 28 bases between.

In this sample, this clonotype is medium-sized. The genes are TRBV12-3 or TRBV12-4 and TRBJ1-2, with D perhaps TRBD1 (5 bases). Trimming stripped 5 bases from V and 6 bases from J, with 16 bases between. The CDR3 sequence is 14 residues long. This CDR3 is CASSPTSGGDGYTF. The CDR3 DNA reads as TGTGCCAGCAGTCCAACCTCGGGAGGGGATGGCTACACCTTC.

The rearrangement links TRBV27 to TRBJ2-1; 9 positions agree with TRBD2. The CDR3 is 18 residues long. Germline CDR1 MNHEY, CDR2 SMNVEV (reference sequence). With 4 bases clipped from V and 2 bases from J, the junction kept 12 bases outside the gene matches. The DNA for the CDR3 is TGTGCCAGCAGTTCCGAACCATTCCAGCGGGGGGCCTACAATGAGCAGTTCTTC. Translating gives CASSSEPFQRGAYNEQFF.

This chain connects TRBV5-1 to TRBJ2-7; D gene ambiguous. The germline gives CDR1 SGHRS, CDR2 YFSETQ. The CDR3 spans 15 residues. Deletions cut 4 bases from V and 0 bases from J, with 14 bases between. CDR3 bases: TGCGCCAGCAGCCCAGTGACGTCCTCCTCCTACGAGCAGTACTTC. Translated: CASSPVTSSSYEQYF.